What follows are 32 T cell receptor beta chains derived from one specimen sequenced in a study of T cell clones after liver transplantation. Method: immunoSEQ multiplex PCR; TCRdb's copy keeps in-frame clones and lacks some. Of about 70,000 clones in the sample, 75% to 90% were seen once. The sequenced sample was CD4+ T cells from blood, obtained 12 months after liver transplant. These TCRs come from a human patient who received a liver transplant. Some of the T cells may derive from the graft donor.

This clone is medium-sized. This chain links TRBV29-1 with TRBJ1-5; D uncertain. Trimming cost V 4 bases and J 1 base, with 5 bases left between them. The length of the CDR3 is 12 residues. CDR1 is SQVTM and CDR2 is ANQGSEA in the germline V gene. CDR3 bases: TGCAGCGTTGGGTGGAGCAATCAGCCCCAGCATTTT. It codes for CSVGWSNQPQHF. The full variable domain, its missing parts supplied by reference TRBV29-1 and TRBJ1-5, is SAVISQKPSRDICQRGTSLTIQCQVDSQVTMMFWYRQQPGQSLTLIATANQGSEATYESGFVIDKFPISRPNLTFSTLTVSNMSPEDSSIYLCSVGWSNQPQHFGDGTRLSIL.

This clone came up once. The chain combines TRBV11-2 with TRBJ1-2; maybe TRBD1 (6 bases). V lost 1 base and J lost 4, with 13 bases in between. This CDR3 contains 15 residues. Germline V CDR1 and CDR2: SGHAT, FQNNGV. The CDR3 coding sequence is TGTGCCAGCAGCTTAGTACAGGGAGGTAGCTATGGCTACACCTTC. Encoded protein: CASSLVQGGSYGYTF.

The gene calls are TRBV2 and TRBJ1-1; D might be TRBD1 (6 bases). The CDR3 is 14 amino acids. The germline V gene has CDR1 SNHLY and CDR2 FYNNEI. V was pared by 7 bases and J by 1 base, with 13 bases between. The DNA of the CDR3 is TGTGCCAGCAATCAGGGGATTGGGAACACTGAAGCTTTCTTT. Its translation is CASNQGIGNTEAFF. The complete variable domain, with remaining parts taken from reference TRBV2 and TRBJ1-1, reads EPEVTQTPSHQVTQMGQEVILRCVPISNHLYFYWYRQILGQKVEFLVSFYNNEISEKSEIFDDQFSVERPDGSNFTLKIRSTKLEDSAMYFCASNQGIGNTEAFFGQGTRLTVV.

The CDR3: CASSWGFYEQYF. CDR3 DNA: TGTGCCAGCAGTTGGGGTTTCTACGAGCAGTACTTC. This chain links TRBV28 with TRBJ2-7; D is uncertain. This CDR3 has 12 residues. Trimming removed 4 bases at V and 3 bases at J, with 7 bases between. CDR1 is MDHEN, CDR2 SYDVKM, per germline.

This chain uses TRBV15 with TRBJ2-7; D is perhaps TRBD2 (6 bases). Looked up from germline, CDR1 is LNHNV and CDR2 is YYDKDF (reference sequence). V was clipped by 0 bases and J by 1 base, with 13 bases between them. The CDR3 loop spans 16 amino acids. The CDR3, as DNA: TGTGCCACCAGCAGAGATAGGCGGGATCTATCCTACGAGCAGTACTTC. Encoded protein: CATSRDRRDLSYEQYF. The variable domain in full, completed from reference TRBV15 and TRBJ2-7, reads DAMVIQNPRYQVTQFGKPVTLSCSQTLNHNVMYWYQQKSSQAPKLLFHYYDKDFNNEADTPDNFQSRRPNTSFCFLDIRSPGLGDTAMYLCATSRDRRDLSYEQYFGPGTRLTVT.

The V gene is TRBV7-2, the J gene TRBJ1-2, with D maybe TRBD1 (5 bases). CDR1 is SGHTA and CDR2 is FQGNSA in the germline V gene. V was shortened by 4 bases and J by 7 bases, with 10 bases between the two germline ends. This CDR3 comprises 12 residues. The CDR3 spells CASSSGLAGYTF. The CDR3 DNA reads as TGTGCCAGCAGCTCAGGGTTGGCTGGCTACACCTTC.

The rearrangement uses TRBV5-1 and TRBJ2-3; 13 bases are a match to TRBD2. Germline V lookup: CDR1 SGHRS, CDR2 YFSETQ. Germline trimming cut 0 bases from V and 4 bases from J; bases unmatched to any gene: 2. The CDR3 sequence is 16 residues long. As DNA, the CDR3 is TGCGCCAGCAGCTTGGCACTAGCGGGAGGGCCAGATACGCAGTATTTT. It translates to CASSLALAGGPDTQYF.

This sequence joins TRBV29-1 and TRBJ2-3, with D perhaps assigned TRBD1 or TRBD2 (5 bases each). Germline assignment: CDR1 SQVTM and CDR2 ANQGSEA. V was cut by 8 bases and J by 9 bases, with 18 bases left in between. The CDR3 sequence is 12 residues long. The CDR3 region has the DNA TGCAGCCTCGGGACGAGCTCAGGGACGCAGTATTTT. Translating gives CSLGTSSGTQYF.

The chain joins TRBV2 to TRBJ2-2; D assignment may be TRBD1 or TRBD2 (5 bases each). Trimming took 4 bases from V and 4 from J, leaving 10 bases between them. Germline values: CDR1 SNHLY, CDR2 FYNNEI. The CDR3 spans 14 residues. Written as DNA, the CDR3 is TGTGCCAGCAGTGGGCAGGGAGTCACCGGGGAGCTGTTTTTT. The encoded protein is CASSGQGVTGELFF. Combining the CDR3 with reference TRBV2 and TRBJ2-2 gives the whole variable domain EPEVTQTPSHQVTQMGQEVILRCVPISNHLYFYWYRQILGQKVEFLVSFYNNEISEKSEIFDDQFSVERPDGSNFTLKIRSTKLEDSAMYFCASSGQGVTGELFFGEGSRLTVL.

This rearrangement joins TRBV6-1 to TRBJ2-2, with D tentatively TRBD1 or TRBD2 (5 bases each). V lost 5 bases to trimming and J lost 4 bases, with 14 bases between them. CDR1 is MNHNS, CDR2 SASEGT, per germline. The CDR3 loop spans 15 amino acids. The CDR3 here is CASSPGTSGTGELFF. The CDR3 nucleotides read TGTGCCAGCAGTCCAGGGACCTCGGGCACCGGGGAGCTGTTTTTT.

The chain is built from TRBV2 and TRBJ1-2; a weak D match, TRBD1 (6 bases). Germline values: CDR1 SNHLY, CDR2 FYNNEI. V dropped 1 base and J dropped 1 base, with 10 bases sitting between them. There are 15 residues in the CDR3. The CDR3, as DNA: TGTGCCAGCAGTGAAGACGGGACATATAACTATGGCTACACCTTC. This sequence encodes CASSEDGTYNYGYTF.

A few counts support this clone. The chain combines TRBV5-1 with TRBJ2-7; D possibly uses TRBD1 or TRBD2 (5 bases each). This CDR3 spans 15 amino acids. Trimming took 4 bases from V and 0 from J, leaving 14 bases between them. CDR1 and CDR2 from the germline V gene are SGHRS and YFSETQ. CDR3 nucleotides: TGCGCCAGCAGCCGGGACGAGAGGAGCTCCTACGAGCAGTACTTC. It encodes CASSRDERSSYEQYF.

The rearrangement joins TRBV28 to TRBJ1-4, with D tentatively TRBD1 (5 bases). Per the germline V gene, CDR1 is MDHEN and CDR2 is SYDVKM. The CDR3 runs to 15 residues. Trimming cost V 3 bases and J 7 bases, with 15 bases left between them. CDR3: CASSFKGAGGEKLFF. CDR3 bases: TGTGCCAGCAGTTTCAAAGGCGCGGGGGGTGAAAAACTGTTTTTT.

This sequence joins TRBV7-3 and TRBJ2-7; TRBD2 aligns across 7 bases. The CDR3 spans 13 residues. V gave up 5 bases and J gave up 6 bases; unmatched junction bases: 7. Germline V gives CDR1 SGHTA, CDR2 FQGTGA. The CDR3 nucleotides read TGTGCCAGCAGCCCGGGGGGAAATCGCGAGCAGTACTTC. It is translated as CASSPGGNREQYF.

This sequence joins TRBV5-4 and TRBJ2-3, with 7 bases lining up with TRBD2. This CDR3 has 13 amino acids. V trimming: 0 bases; J trimming: 6 bases; junction bases outside the gene matches: 1. Germline V CDR1 and CDR2: SGHNT, YYREEE (reference sequence). For the CDR3, the DNA is TGTGCCAGCAGCTTGGAACTAGCGGATACGCAGTATTTT. It translates to CASSLELADTQYF.

The chain recombines TRBV10-3 with TRBJ2-1; 7 bases line up with TRBD1. The junction had 5 bases not matched to a gene; V was cut back by 4 bases and J by 2 bases. The CDR3 is made up of 15 amino acids. Germline values: CDR1 ENHRY, CDR2 SYGVKD. The CDR3 DNA reads TGTGCCATCAGTGGACAGGGAGACCCCTACAATGAGCAGTTCTTC. Amino acids: CAISGQGDPYNEQFF.

This rearrangement joins TRBV6-5 to TRBJ2-7; D is possibly TRBD1 (7 bases). V lost 5 bases and J lost 2, with 16 bases in between. CDR3 length equals 15 residues. Per the germline V gene, CDR1 is MNHEY and CDR2 is SVGAGI. As DNA, the CDR3 is TGTGCCAGCAGTCCCCGACAGGGAGGTCCCTACGAGCAGTACTTC. This gives the protein CASSPRQGGPYEQYF.

The V and J genes are TRBV27 and TRBJ2-2, with 8 bases aligning to TRBD2. Germline CDR1 MNHEY, CDR2 SMNVEV (reference sequence). This CDR3 has 17 amino acids. V lost 0 bases and J lost 1; bases outside the gene matches: 4. CDR3: CASSLSRSGRNTGELFF. Written as DNA, the CDR3 is TGTGCCAGCAGTTTATCGAGAAGCGGGAGGAACACCGGGGAGCTGTTTTTT.

Worth noting for this clone: Other DNA sequences within the sample encode an identical CDR3. V gene TRBV28 combines with J gene TRBJ2-7; no clear D. Germline CDR1 reads MDHEN; CDR2 reads SYDVKM. This CDR3 is built from 14 residues. V gave up 6 bases and J gave up 3 bases, with 15 bases separating them. The CDR3 DNA follows: TGTGCCAGCAGACGCCCCGGGCTAATCTACGAGCAGTACTTC. Its translation: CASRRPGLIYEQYF. The full variable domain, in which reference TRBV28 and TRBJ2-7 provide the parts outside the CDR3, is DVKVTQSSRYLVKRTGEKVFLECVQDMDHENMFWYRQDPGLGLRLIYFSYDVKMKEKGDIPEGYSVSREKKERFSLILESASTNQTSMYLCASRRPGLIYEQYFGPGTRLTVT.

V is TRBV29-1 and J is TRBJ1-1; 7 bases are a match to TRBD1. Unmatched junction bases numbered 9, after V lost 6 bases and J lost 2 bases. CDR3 size: 14 residues. Germline V gene lookup returns CDR1 SQVTM and CDR2 ANQGSEA. This CDR3 reads CSVLRQGSNTEAFF. As DNA, the CDR3 is TGCAGCGTCCTCAGACAGGGCTCTAACACTGAAGCTTTCTTT.

The chain uses TRBV29-1 and TRBJ2-5; D is undetermined. The CDR3 has 13 amino acids. CDR1 SQVTM and CDR2 ANQGSEA come from the germline V gene. V lost 3 bases to trimming and J lost 2 bases, with 10 bases between them. The CDR3 DNA reads TGCAGCGTTGAGTTGGGCAGTCAAGAGACCCAGTACTTC. Protein product: CSVELGSQETQYF.

The chain couples TRBV27 to TRBJ2-4; D remains unclear. The germline V gene encodes CDR1 MNHEY and CDR2 SMNVEV (reference sequence). V was trimmed by 2 bases and J by 7 bases, leaving 9 bases between them. The CDR3 runs 13 residues. This CDR3 is CASSLNYYNIQYF. The CDR3 DNA follows: TGTGCCAGCAGTTTAAATTATTACAACATTCAGTACTTC.

This chain uses TRBV5-1 with TRBJ1-1; D is unresolved. Germline loops: CDR1 SGHRS, CDR2 YFSETQ. V was trimmed by 0 bases and J by 1 base, leaving 10 bases between them. There are 15 residues in the CDR3. This chain's CDR3 is CASSLDGSRNTEAFF. For the CDR3, the DNA is TGCGCCAGCAGCTTGGACGGCAGTCGGAACACTGAAGCTTTCTTT.

The chain recombines TRBV5-1 with TRBJ1-4; D gene ambiguous. V lost 4 bases and J lost 7, with 20 bases in between. Germline V gene lookup returns CDR1 SGHRS and CDR2 YFSETQ. This CDR3 contains 16 residues. CDR3 protein: CASSPPTAGGVEKLFF. DNA for the CDR3: TGCGCCAGCAGCCCTCCTACGGCGGGAGGCGTTGAAAAACTGTTTTTT.

This chain connects TRBV15 to TRBJ1-4; D might be TRBD1 (6 bases). The length of the CDR3 is 18 residues. Germline-derived CDR1 and CDR2 are LNHNV and YYDKDF (reference sequence). With 0 bases removed from V and 4 bases from J, the gap between germline ends came to 18 bases. CDR3 nucleotides: TGTGCCACCAGCAGAGACCCCCTACAAGGCAGGGGTAATGAAAAACTGTTTTTT. It encodes CATSRDPLQGRGNEKLFF.

V gene TRBV9 combines with J gene TRBJ2-7; D perhaps matches TRBD1 (6 bases). CDR3 length: 14 residues. V lost 2 bases, J lost 0 bases, and 9 bases lay in between. The germline V gene has CDR1 SGDLS and CDR2 YYNGEE. CDR3: CASSVGQSSYEQYF. CDR3 bases: TGTGCCAGCAGCGTCGGACAGAGCTCCTACGAGCAGTACTTC.

This clone was found once. The V call is TRBV5-1, the J call TRBJ2-1; 7 bases align to TRBD2. The J segment lost 7 bases and the V segment lost 1 base, leaving 5 bases of the junction unmatched. Germline loops: CDR1 SGHRS, CDR2 YFSETQ. This CDR3 comprises 14 residues. The CDR3 protein is CASSLPSGGNEQFF. The CDR3, as DNA: TGCGCCAGCAGCTTGCCTAGCGGAGGGAATGAGCAGTTCTTC.

This rearrangement joins TRBV7-2 to TRBJ2-5, with 10 bases matching TRBD2. CDR1 and CDR2 from the germline V gene are SGHTA and FQGNSA. The CDR3 has 18 amino acids. The V gene end was trimmed by 5 bases and the J gene end by 4 bases; junction bases not matched to a gene: 16. As DNA, the CDR3 is TGTGCCAGCAGCAAAACGGTGGTAGCGGGAGGCCTCGGAGAGACCCAGTACTTC. Protein product: CASSKTVVAGGLGETQYF.

The rearrangement links TRBV7-2 to TRBJ2-7, with a possible D match to TRBD1 (6 bases). Trimming took off 4 bases at V and 3 bases at J, with 7 bases between the two ends. The CDR3 contains 12 residues. Germline V gene lookup returns CDR1 SGHTA and CDR2 FQGNSA. The CDR3 DNA follows: TGTGCCAGCAGCTCCAGGGGCTACGAGCAGTACTTC. As protein: CASSSRGYEQYF.

The chain couples TRBV18 to TRBJ1-1; D is uncertain. Germline CDR1 and CDR2: KGHSH and LQKENI. Between the trimmed V and J ends, which lost 2 bases and 6 bases, there was a span of 7 bases. CDR3 length equals 12 residues. CDR3 residues: CASSPGPAEAFF. The CDR3 DNA is TGTGCCAGCTCACCAGGGCCAGCTGAAGCTTTCTTT.

CDR3 in amino acids: CASSQGSGLAYEQYF. CDR3 coding DNA: TGCGCCAGCAGCCAAGGTTCAGGGTTAGCCTACGAGCAGTACTTC. The J gene is TRBJ2-7, the V gene TRBV4-1, with D possibly being TRBD1 (5 bases). Germline V gene data show CDR1 as MGHRA and CDR2 as YSYEKL. The CDR3 has 15 residues. V lost 1 base and J lost 2, with 12 bases in between.

The gene calls are TRBV6-1 and TRBJ1-1; D is ambiguous. The germline V gene has CDR1 MNHNS and CDR2 SASEGT. This CDR3 has 15 residues. Trimming removed 4 bases at V and 0 bases at J, with 12 bases between. The CDR3 loop reads CASSAYQVLNTEAFF. The CDR3 nucleotides are TGTGCCAGCAGTGCCTACCAGGTCCTGAACACTGAAGCTTTCTTT.